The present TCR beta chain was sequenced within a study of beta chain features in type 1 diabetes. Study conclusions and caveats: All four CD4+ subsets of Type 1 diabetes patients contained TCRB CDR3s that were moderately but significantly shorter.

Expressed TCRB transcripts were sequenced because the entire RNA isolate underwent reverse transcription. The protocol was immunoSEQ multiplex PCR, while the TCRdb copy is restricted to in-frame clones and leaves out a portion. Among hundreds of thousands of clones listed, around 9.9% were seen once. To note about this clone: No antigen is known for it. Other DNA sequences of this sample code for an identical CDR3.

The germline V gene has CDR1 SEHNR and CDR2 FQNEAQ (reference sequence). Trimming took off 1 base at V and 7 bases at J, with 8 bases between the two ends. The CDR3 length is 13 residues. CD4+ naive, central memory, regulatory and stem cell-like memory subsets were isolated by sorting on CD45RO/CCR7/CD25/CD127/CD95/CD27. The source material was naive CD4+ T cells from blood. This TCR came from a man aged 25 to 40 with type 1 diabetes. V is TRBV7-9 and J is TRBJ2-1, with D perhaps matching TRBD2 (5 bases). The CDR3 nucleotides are TGTGCCAGCAGCTTAGGGACGGGGAATGAGCAGTTCTTC. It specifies CASSLGTGNEQFF.